Below are 24 T cell receptor beta chains sequenced from a single sample in a study of T-cell reconstitution after alpha-beta-depleted transplantation in children. Preparation of the TCRbeta library was carried out with unique molecular identifiers. TCRdb independently ran MiXCR on the PCR reads; one entry per CDR3 protein. The profile covers 700,000 or so distinct CDR3 sequences, with about 12% appearing a single time and 0.79% taken by the ten largest. The sample was PBMCs, taken before TCRalphabeta/CD19-depleted stem cell transplant. The receptors were sampled from a girl aged 2 to 10 with congenital amegakaryocytic thrombocytopenia, due to receive a stem cell transplant.

This clonotype was seen a few times. The gene calls are TRBV28 and TRBJ1-5; D unresolved. Germline V gene data show CDR1 as MDHEN and CDR2 as SYDVKM. The CDR3 has 16 residues. The V end lost 7 bases, the J end lost 0 bases, and 16 bases lay between the germline ends. The CDR3 protein is CASNNYLRYSNQPQHF. The CDR3 DNA sequence: TGTGCCAGCAATAATTATTTGAGGTATAGCAATCAGCCCCAGCATTTT.

The rearrangement links TRBV5-1 to TRBJ1-1; a possible D gene is TRBD1 (6 bases). The CDR3 consists of 15 residues. The V end lost 4 bases, the J end lost 6 bases, and 19 bases lay between the germline ends. Looked up from germline, CDR1 is SGHRS and CDR2 is YFSETQ. CDR3 residues: CASSRGGAQLSEAFF. CDR3 bases: TGCGCCAGCAGCCGTGGGGGGGCCCAACTGTCTGAAGCTTTCTTT.

This sequence joins TRBV4-1 and TRBJ2-3; D remains unclear. The CDR3 has 11 residues. The germline V gene has CDR1 MGHRA and CDR2 YSYEKL. Trimming took off 4 bases at V and 10 bases at J, with 9 bases between the two ends. The CDR3 here is CASSLGPAQYF. The CDR3 DNA sequence: TGCGCCAGCAGCCTCGGCCCGGCGCAGTATTTT.

In this sample, this clonotype turned up many times. The V and J genes are TRBV29-1 and TRBJ2-1; no firm D call. The CDR3 covers 13 residues. Germline CDR1 is SQVTM and CDR2 is ANQGSEA. Trimming left V 7 bases short and J 0 bases short, with 10 bases between. The DNA of the CDR3 is TGCAGCGGGAGTTTCGGCTCCTACAATGAGCAGTTCTTC. It specifies CSGSFGSYNEQFF.

This chain uses TRBV4-1 with TRBJ2-7; a weak D match, TRBD2 (5 bases). Trimming took 4 bases from V and 0 from J, leaving 10 bases between them. This CDR3 is built from 14 residues. Germline CDR1 MGHRA, CDR2 YSYEKL. The CDR3: CASSPMGASYEQYF. CDR3 DNA: TGCGCCAGCAGCCCAATGGGAGCCTCCTACGAGCAGTACTTC.

This chain uses TRBV7-6 with TRBJ2-7; D is unresolved. V lost 6 bases to trimming and J lost 2 bases, with 17 bases between them. The CDR3 is made up of 15 amino acids. CDR1 and CDR2 from the germline V gene are SGHVS and FNYEAQ. This chain's CDR3 is CASSPDPSRPYEQYF. CDR3 DNA: TGTGCCAGCAGTCCCGATCCATCTAGACCCTACGAGCAGTACTTC.

The rearrangement links TRBV4-2 to TRBJ2-4; TRBD2 agrees at 12 bases. The germline V gene encodes CDR1 LGHNA and CDR2 YNFKEQ. Germline trimming cut 3 bases from V and 8 bases from J; bases unmatched to any gene: 11. This CDR3 is 17 amino acids long. The CDR3 is CASSQSRTSGEQDIQYF. In DNA form, the CDR3 reads TGTGCCAGCAGCCAGTCCAGGACTAGCGGGGAACAGGACATTCAGTACTTC.

This clonotype appeared many times. This sequence joins TRBV29-1 and TRBJ2-1, with TRBD2 identical over 7 bases. The junction had 17 bases not matched to a gene; V was cut back by 6 bases and J by 6 bases. This CDR3 contains 16 residues. Per the germline V gene, CDR1 is SQVTM and CDR2 is ANQGSEA. The CDR3 loop reads CSVSYGQRDAGNEQFF. The CDR3 bases are TGCAGCGTCAGCTACGGGCAGCGGGACGCTGGCAATGAGCAGTTCTTC.

The chain carries TRBV18 and TRBJ1-5; no definite D call. V lost 2 bases, J lost 5 bases, and 7 bases lay in between. Germline CDR1 is KGHSH and CDR2 is LQKENI. This CDR3 is 13 amino acids long. CDR3 residues: CASSPGRYQPQHF. The CDR3 DNA is TGTGCCAGCTCACCAGGAAGATATCAGCCCCAGCATTTT.

This chain uses TRBV11-1 with TRBJ1-1; perhaps TRBD1 as D (5 bases). This CDR3 comprises 20 residues. The V end lost 0 bases, the J end lost 2 bases, and 25 bases lay between the germline ends. Germline CDR1 is SGHAT and CDR2 is FQDESV (reference sequence). Here the CDR3 reads CASSLATGPLSGRSNTEAFF. DNA for the CDR3: TGTGCCAGCAGCTTAGCGACGGGACCCTTGAGCGGCCGTTCAAACACTGAAGCTTTCTTT.

This clonotype appeared many times. The V call is TRBV11-2, the J call TRBJ2-5; the D is unclear. Deletions cut 2 bases from V and 5 bases from J, with 9 bases between. Germline loops: CDR1 SGHAT, CDR2 FQNNGV. The CDR3 is 13 residues long. CDR3 in amino acids: CASSLYTRETQYF. CDR3 nucleotide sequence: TGTGCCAGCAGCTTATACACACGTGAGACCCAGTACTTC. Filled out from reference TRBV11-2 and TRBJ2-5, the complete variable domain reads EAGVAQSPRYKIIEKRQSVAFWCNPISGHATLYWYQQILGQGPKLLIQFQNNGVVDDSQLPKDRFSAERLKGVDSTLKIQPAKLEDSAVYLCASSLYTRETQYFGPGTRLLVL.

The sample holds many counts of this clonotype. The rearrangement links TRBV29-1 to TRBJ2-3, with 13 bases identical to TRBD2. The germline V gene has CDR1 SQVTM and CDR2 ANQGSEA. The V gene end was trimmed by 3 bases and the J gene end by 0 bases; junction bases not matched to a gene: 6. This CDR3 is built from 17 residues. CDR3 sequence: CSVDRGLAGTSTDTQYF. For the CDR3, the DNA is TGCAGCGTTGATAGGGGACTAGCGGGAACAAGCACAGATACGCAGTATTTT.

The V gene is TRBV5-6, the J gene TRBJ2-3, with D perhaps TRBD1 or TRBD2 (5 bases each). The CDR3 is 15 amino acids. Trimming left V 0 bases short and J 3 bases short, with 11 bases between. Germline V CDR1 and CDR2: SGHDT, YYEEEE. The CDR3 sequence: CASSLVSWGTDTQYF. CDR3 DNA: TGTGCCAGCAGCTTGGTGTCCTGGGGGACAGATACGCAGTATTTT.

This clonotype was counted many times. This chain uses TRBV5-1 with TRBJ2-3; no clear D. Deletions cut 0 bases from V and 3 bases from J, with 5 bases between. The V gene's germline CDR1 is SGHRS and CDR2 YFSETQ. The CDR3 loop spans 13 amino acids. CDR3 sequence (DNA): TGCGCCAGCAGCTTGGTGGGGACAGATACGCAGTATTTT. Protein sequence: CASSLVGTDTQYF.

The gene calls are TRBV5-1 and TRBJ2-6, with D possibly TRBD2 on 6 matching bases. CDR1 SGHRS and CDR2 YFSETQ come from the germline V gene. Between the trimmed V and J ends, which lost 4 bases and 0 bases, there was a span of 8 bases. This CDR3 comprises 15 residues. DNA for the CDR3: TGCGCCAGCAGCCCGCGGGGCTCTGGGGCCAACGTCCTGACTTTC. Translation gives CASSPRGSGANVLTF.

This clonotype was counted a few times. The V gene is TRBV5-1, the J gene TRBJ2-2; D is undetermined. Trimming cost V 2 bases and J 1 base, with 9 bases left between them. CDR1 SGHRS and CDR2 YFSETQ come from the germline V gene. The CDR3 loop spans 15 amino acids. CDR3 amino acids: CASSFNLQNTGELFF. The CDR3 region has the DNA TGCGCCAGCAGCTTCAACCTACAGAACACCGGGGAGCTGTTTTTT. The full variable domain, with the rest looked up from reference TRBV5-1 and TRBJ2-2, is KAGVTQTPRYLIKTRGQQVTLSCSPISGHRSVSWYQQTPGQGLQFLFEYFSETQRNKGNFPGRFSGRQFSNSRSEMNVSTLELGDSALYLCASSFNLQNTGELFFGEGSRLTVL.

This clonotype was detected many times. This chain connects TRBV27 to TRBJ2-5; tentative D call: TRBD2 (6 bases). V was trimmed by 6 bases and J by 4 bases, leaving 18 bases between them. This CDR3 region has 15 residues. Per the germline V gene, CDR1 is MNHEY and CDR2 is SMNVEV (reference sequence). The CDR3: CASSRAGKVGETQYF. The CDR3 nucleotides are TGTGCCAGCAGCCGGGCGGGAAAGGTAGGAGAGACCCAGTACTTC.

This clonotype was seen a few times. The V and J genes are TRBV5-1 and TRBJ1-6; D is perhaps TRBD1 (6 bases). The CDR3 runs to 16 residues. Trimming left V 4 bases short and J 7 bases short, with 18 bases between. The germline V gene encodes CDR1 SGHRS and CDR2 YFSETQ. DNA for the CDR3: TGCGCCAGCAGCAACAGGGACCAACGCCTCAATTCACCCCTCCACTTT. It yields the protein CASSNRDQRLNSPLHF.

Many counts were recorded for this clonotype. The chain employs TRBV5-6 and TRBJ2-1, with 9 bases that match TRBD2. J lost 1 base, V lost 0 bases, and 5 bases had no gene match. The CDR3 is made up of 17 amino acids. CDR1 is SGHDT, CDR2 YYEEEE, per germline. The CDR3 spells CASSLVPAGGSYNEQFF. CDR3 sequence (DNA): TGTGCCAGCAGCTTGGTCCCAGCGGGAGGTTCCTACAATGAGCAGTTCTTC.

This clonotype was seen many times. The chain is built from TRBV24-1 and TRBJ1-4; 8 bases are a match to TRBD1. From germline, CDR1 is KGHDR and CDR2 SFDVKD. V shed 4 bases, J shed 5 bases, and the junction held 5 bases outside the gene matches. This CDR3 is 15 amino acids long. This chain's CDR3 is CATSDPGQGNEKLFF. CDR3 DNA sequence: TGTGCCACCAGTGACCCCGGACAGGGCAATGAAAAACTGTTTTTT.

CDR3 DNA: TGTGCCAGCAGCCCGCGTCTCGTTAATGAAAAACTGTTTTTT. Protein sequence: CASSPRLVNEKLFF. This chain links TRBV11-2 with TRBJ1-4; unclear D gene. Germline V gene lookup returns CDR1 SGHAT and CDR2 FQNNGV. The CDR3 sequence is 14 residues long. V dropped 5 bases and J dropped 4 bases, with 11 bases sitting between them.

V gene TRBV12-3 or TRBV12-4 combines with J gene TRBJ1-2, with D tentatively TRBD1 (5 bases). V gave up 6 bases and J gave up 4 bases, with 18 bases separating them. This CDR3 comprises 15 residues. The CDR3 DNA is TGTGCCAGCAGCCGGATACTGACAGACGCCTATGGCTACACCTTC. Protein product: CASSRILTDAYGYTF.

This clonotype was recorded at least ten times. V and J are TRBV10-3 and TRBJ2-7, with a tentative D call TRBD1 (6 bases). Per the germline V gene, CDR1 is ENHRY and CDR2 is SYGVKD. V gave up 7 bases and J gave up 1 base, with 11 bases separating them. The CDR3 is 13 residues long. DNA of the CDR3: TGTGCCATCACAGGGGATAGTTCCTACGAGCAGTACTTC. It codes for CAITGDSSYEQYF.

Only a few counts were recorded for this clonotype. The rearrangement joins TRBV7-2 to TRBJ2-3; 10 nucleotides align to TRBD2. V shed 3 bases, J shed 0 bases, and the junction held 3 bases outside the gene matches. Germline loops: CDR1 SGHTA, CDR2 FQGNSA. The CDR3 sequence is 16 residues long. The DNA of the CDR3 is TGTGCCAGCAGCTTTCAGACTAGCGGGAGCACAGATACGCAGTATTTT. Translating gives CASSFQTSGSTDTQYF.